The rows below give T cell receptor beta chains drawn from one sample of a study of T-cell memory formation after mild COVID-19. TCRdb ran MiXCR on the 5' RACE reads and lists one entry per CDR3 protein. The sample records around 400,000 distinct CDR3 sequences, around 24% being singletons. Material for sequencing was PBMCs or a T cell subset sorted from them (not recorded which). The receptor source for this set is an adult woman who had mild COVID-19 (a few samples of this study predate the infection). Cell type and time point are not known. Each CDR3 is given with its conserved first and last residue. A D gene is named only where the DNA matches it firmly. A row's size may be missing; if present it is once, few, many or a size class.

j_gene	d_gene	abundance	v_gene	CDR3nt	CDR3aa
TRBJ2-7	TRBD2	many	TRBV3-1	TGTGCCAGCAGCCCACTAAGCGGGGGGTACGAGCAGTACTTC	CASSPLSGGYEQYF
TRBJ1-2	.	.	TRBV2	TGTGCCAGCAGTGTGGAGCCCGGGGTGGGCGGCTACACCTTC	CASSVEPGVGGYTF
TRBJ1-1	.	few	TRBV15	TGTGCCACCAGCAGAGTAGGGGGGAACACTGAAGCTTTCTTT	CATSRVGGNTEAFF
TRBJ2-5	TRBD2	few	TRBV7-6	TGTGCCAGCAGCTCGGGACTAGCGGGGGGGCCGTCTTGGGAGACCCAGTACTTC	CASSSGLAGGPSWETQYF
TRBJ2-7	.	once	TRBV7-9	TGTGCCAGCAGCTTAGCGGGAACCCCCTTC	CASSLAGTPF
TRBJ2-5	.	.	TRBV7-2	TGTGCCAGCAGCTTATGGTCGAGAGAGACCCAGTACTTC	CASSLWSRETQYF
TRBJ2-5	.	.	TRBV2	TGTGCCAGCCGAGCCTCTGGGACCCAGTACTTC	CASRASGTQYF
TRBJ2-1	TRBD2	few	TRBV2	TGTGCCAGCAGTGTACCACAGCGGGAGGGCTCCTTTAGCTCCTACAATGAGCAGTTCTTC	CASSVPQREGSFSSYNEQFF
TRBJ2-1	TRBD2	.	TRBV20-1	TGCAGTGCTAGCTTGTGGCGGGGGGCCTCCTACAATGAGCAGTTCTTC	CSASLWRGASYNEQFF
TRBJ2-7	TRBD2	few	TRBV6-5	TGTGCCAGCAGTTACCCTCCCAGGAGCGGGAGATTCCACGAGCAGTACTTC	CASSYPPRSGRFHEQYF
TRBJ2-7	.	few	TRBV3-1	TGTGCCAGCAGCCCCTCGGGCCAGTCTTACGAGCAGTACTTC	CASSPSGQSYEQYF
TRBJ2-2	TRBD1	.	TRBV2	TGTGCCAGCGGCAGACAGGGGGCCGACACCGGGGAGCTGTTTTTT	CASGRQGADTGELFF
TRBJ2-1	.	many	TRBV20-1	TGCAGTGCTAGCGGGGGGCCGGTTTGGGAGGAGCAGTTCTTC	CSASGGPVWEEQFF
TRBJ2-1	.	many	TRBV7-2	TGTGCCAGCAGCTCGGACAAGAGCTCCTACAATGAGCAGTTCTTC	CASSSDKSSYNEQFF
TRBJ2-2	.	few	TRBV30	TGTGCCTGGAGGGCACAGAACACCGGGGAGCTGTTTTTT	CAWRAQNTGELFF
TRBJ2-1	TRBD2	.	TRBV23-1	TGCGCCAGCAGTCCCGATAAAAGCGGGGGAGTCTACAATGAGCAGTTCTTC	CASSPDKSGGVYNEQFF
TRBJ2-2	TRBD2	.	TRBV20-1	TGCAGTGCTGCACTGACTAGCGGGGTAACCGGGGAGCTGTTTTTT	CSAALTSGVTGELFF
TRBJ1-2	TRBD1	.	TRBV4-2	TGTGCCAGCAGCCAACAGACAGGGAACTATGGCTACACCTTC	CASSQQTGNYGYTF
TRBJ2-7	.	few	TRBV20-1	TGCAGTGCTGAGGGGGTGTCCCAGGGGAGGCGCAACGAGCAGTACTTC	CSAEGVSQGRRNEQYF
TRBJ2-3	TRBD2	.	TRBV20-1	TGCAGTGCTAGGCTAGCGGGGTTTGGCCGCACAGATACGCAGTATTTT	CSARLAGFGRTDTQYF
TRBJ1-2	TRBD1	.	TRBV15	TGTGCCACCCGGTCGGACAGGCATTTCTATGGCTACACCTTC	CATRSDRHFYGYTF
TRBJ2-1	TRBD1	.	TRBV19	TGTGCCAGTAGTATGGAGGCAGGGGGTGGCAATGAGCAGTTCTTC	CASSMEAGGGNEQFF
TRBJ2-2	TRBD2	few	TRBV7-6	TGTGCCAGCAGCTTCCGCAGGCCGACGACTAGCGGGAGTAAAAAGGAAACCGGGGAGCTGTTTTTT	CASSFRRPTTSGSKKETGELFF
TRBJ2-7	TRBD1	.	TRBV7-9	TGTGCCAGCAGCAAGGGGGCAGAACTCTCCTACGAGCAGTACTTC	CASSKGAELSYEQYF
TRBJ1-1	.	once	TRBV6-4	TGTGCCAGCAGTGACGGGGCCACTGAAGCTTTCTTT	CASSDGATEAFF
TRBJ2-7	.	.	TRBV6-2/TRBV6-3	TGTGCCAGCAGTTTAGGGACACGGCTCTACGAGCAGTACTTC	CASSLGTRLYEQYF
TRBJ1-2	.	few	TRBV6-1	TGTGCCAGCAGTGCTTCAGGGGCGGCTGGCTACACCTTC	CASSASGAAGYTF
TRBJ2-7	.	.	TRBV29-1	TGCAGCGTTGTAGGGGAAATCTCCTACGAGCAGTACTTC	CSVVGEISYEQYF
TRBJ2-3	.	.	TRBV5-1	TGCGCCAGCAGCTTGCTTCTTGCGGGGTCAACAGTAGATACGCAGTATTTT	CASSLLLAGSTVDTQYF
TRBJ2-4	TRBD1	.	TRBV19	TGTGCCGGCAGGGGGCAAGGCAAAAACATTCAGTACTTC	CAGRGQGKNIQYF
TRBJ2-7	.	.	TRBV20-1	TGCAGTGCTAGAGATCCCGCGGGGACCTACGAGCAGTACTTC	CSARDPAGTYEQYF
TRBJ2-5	TRBD2	.	TRBV4-1	TGCGCCAGCAGACGACTAGCCGGAGGTCGAGAGACCCAGTACTTC	CASRRLAGGRETQYF
TRBJ1-4	.	.	TRBV5-1	TGCGCCAGCAACCCCGGGACACCTAATGAAAAACTGTTTTTT	CASNPGTPNEKLFF
TRBJ2-1	TRBD2	few	TRBV29-1	TGCAGCGTCGCATCCGGGACTAGTCTAAGATCTTACAATGAGCAGTTCTTC	CSVASGTSLRSYNEQFF
TRBJ1-1	.	.	TRBV9	TGTGCCAGCAGCGTAGGGTGGCGAAACACTGAAGCTTTCTTT	CASSVGWRNTEAFF
TRBJ2-1	TRBD2	once	TRBV7-6	TGTGCCAGCAGCTTAGTCTTGATTAGCGGGGGGGCCGCCTACAATGAGCAGTTCTTC	CASSLVLISGGAAYNEQFF
TRBJ2-3	.	.	TRBV21-1	TGTGCCAGCAGCAAAGGAGGGAGGCACACAGATACGCAGTATTTT	CASSKGGRHTDTQYF
TRBJ2-2	.	few	TRBV12-3/TRBV12-4	TGTGCCAGCAGTTTAAGTTCGGGGAACACCGGGGAGCTGTTTTTT	CASSLSSGNTGELFF
TRBJ2-4	TRBD1	few	TRBV20-1	TGCAGTGCTAGAGGGGGACAGGGGGCGGTGTCGGTTCAGTACTTC	CSARGGQGAVSVQYF
TRBJ1-5	.	few	TRBV6-1	TGTGCCACCTGGACTCAGGGGTATAGCAATCAGCCCCAGCATTTT	CATWTQGYSNQPQHF
TRBJ2-3	.	.	TRBV11-1	TGTGCCAGCAGCGCCCGTGGGGCTTCGACAGATACGCAGTATTTT	CASSARGASTDTQYF
TRBJ2-2	.	few	TRBV4-3	TGCGCCAGCAGCCAACGGGGAGGGGAGCTGTTTTTT	CASSQRGGELFF
TRBJ2-7	TRBD1	.	TRBV4-2	TGTGCCAGCAGCCAGCGGGACAGGGGTTACGAGCAGTACTTC	CASSQRDRGYEQYF